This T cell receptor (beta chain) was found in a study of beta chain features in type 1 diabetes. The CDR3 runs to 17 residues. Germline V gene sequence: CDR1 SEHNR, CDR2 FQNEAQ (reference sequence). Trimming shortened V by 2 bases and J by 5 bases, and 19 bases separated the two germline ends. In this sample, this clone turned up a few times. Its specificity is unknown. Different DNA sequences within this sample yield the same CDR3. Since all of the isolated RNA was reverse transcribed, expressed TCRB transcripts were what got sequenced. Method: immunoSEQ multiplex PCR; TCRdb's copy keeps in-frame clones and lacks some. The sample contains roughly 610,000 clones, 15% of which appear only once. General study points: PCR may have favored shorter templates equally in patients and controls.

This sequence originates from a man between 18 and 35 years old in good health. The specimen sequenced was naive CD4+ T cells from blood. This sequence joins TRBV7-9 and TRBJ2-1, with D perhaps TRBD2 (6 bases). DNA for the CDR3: TGTGCCAGCAGCTTATTCGGTCGGGCTAGCGTAAACAATGAGCAGTTCTTC. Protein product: CASSLFGRASVNNEQFF.